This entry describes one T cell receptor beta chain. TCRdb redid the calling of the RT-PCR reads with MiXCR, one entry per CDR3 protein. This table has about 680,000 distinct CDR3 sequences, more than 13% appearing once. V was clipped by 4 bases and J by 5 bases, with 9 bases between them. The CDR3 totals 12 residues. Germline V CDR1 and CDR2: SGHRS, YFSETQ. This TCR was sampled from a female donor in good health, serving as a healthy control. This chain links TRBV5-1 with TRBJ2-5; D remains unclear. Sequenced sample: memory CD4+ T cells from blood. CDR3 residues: CASSTHPETQYF. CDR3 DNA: TGCGCCAGCAGCACCCACCCGGAGACCCAGTACTTC. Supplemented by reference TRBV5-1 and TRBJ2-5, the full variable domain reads KAGVTQTPRYLIKTRGQQVTLSCSPISGHRSVSWYQQTPGQGLQFLFEYFSETQRNKGNFPGRFSGRQFSNSRSEMNVSTLELGDSALYLCASSTHPETQYFGPGTRLLVL.